This T cell receptor beta chain originates from a study of Ad26.COV2.S vaccination and SARS-CoV-2 variants. Study-wide findings and caveats: While placebo recipients had lower spike-specific TCR breadth, vaccine recipients had more. Marked by substantial breadth, spike-specific CD8+ and CD4+ T cell responses were reportedly seen after vaccination. Responses of T cells in total may have been underestimated by the TCR breadth and depth analyses.

Repertoires were generated with immunoSEQ multiplex PCR, while TCRdb's copy carries only in-frame clones and drops some. The table has over 85,000 clones, around 82% seen once. CDR1 is SEHNR and CDR2 is FQNEAQ in the germline V gene (reference sequence). There are 15 residues in the CDR3. Trimming took 4 bases from V and 2 from J, leaving 14 bases between them. This clone was counted a few times. Its specificity is not known. Material: peripheral blood, obtained after recovery from COVID-19. The receptor was derived from a human donor who had recovered from COVID-19. The chain carries TRBV7-9 and TRBJ1-2; D gene uncertain. CDR3 protein: CASSSSNLLNYGYTF. The DNA for the CDR3 is TGTGCCAGCAGCTCATCAAACCTCCTCAACTATGGCTACACCTTC.